This T cell receptor (beta chain) was retrieved from a study of identical twins (dated by TCRdb to 2016 to 2017). The study in broad terms: To test whether fetal clonotypes persist, this study deep-sequenced TCR alpha and beta repertoires from monozygotic twins, from unrelated adults of various ages, and from cord blood. To rule out contamination, the twin experiments were replicated at different times with different library preparation protocols. Summary of the overall study and its limitations: Excess twin sharing in beta out-of-frame sequences was weaker because fewer shared sequences lowered the signal-to-noise ratio. Invariant T cells such as MAIT and iNKT could partly confound zero-insertion analyses, although diverse VJ usage argued against such confounding for most clonotypes. Conclusions relied on cross-sectional statistical analysis, since the same donors could not be followed over many years. Fewer insertions were carried by abundant cord blood beta clonotypes; a weaker similar trend was observed in young adult naive repertoires, while no such trend was observed in memory repertoires. Compared with coincidental sharing between unrelated individuals, out-of-frame TCR alpha sequences shared between twins showed an excess of sequences with low generation probability. In monozygotic twins, out-of-frame TCR alpha sharing was systematically underestimated by recombination models, although the models agreed with sharing between unrelated individuals.

This clonotype was seen at least ten times. Its specific antigen is unknown. The input lacks base qualities; no much larger clone sits a single base away. The library was generated by 5' RACE. The run used an Illumina HiSeq 2000. A universal primer binding site was introduced by template switching, and a unique molecular identifier was present in the final cDNA, enabling accurate counting of TCR cDNA molecules. Specific primers in the conserved constant-segment region were used to synthesize first-strand cDNA for TCR alpha and beta chains. Each cDNA library was double barcoded, with a SMART-Mk sample barcode plus Illumina barcodes, to control for contamination. TruSeq adapter sequences and Illumina sample barcodes were added in two successive PCR steps. Sequencing of the TCR alpha and beta cDNA libraries was done on the Illumina HiSeq platform using custom primers. In the original analysis: Raw reads were processed with MiGEC to extract unique molecular identifiers, and MiXCR was used to determine CDR3 positions. Recombination models were inferred per individual with the repgenHMM and IGoR tools using an EM algorithm. Shared clonotypes were analyzed with the tcR package in R, and sharing was normalized by the product of cloneset sizes. To study raw recombination free of thymic and clonal selection effects, out-of-frame nonproductive sequences were analyzed. TCRdb applied fastp at Q25 and MiXCR to the public reads, then kept only in-frame beta chains. Duplicate CDR3 protein sequences are folded into a single record with the most common DNA and genes. TCRdb assigned the V and J calls; the authors' analysis was not used. This sample gives around 960,000 distinct CDR3 sequences in total; over 9% of them show up just once. Of the sample, 1.5% to 2% falls within the top ten clones.

Every donor in the study was a healthy Caucasian. The twin cohort comprised three pairs of female monozygotic twins, all aged roughly 18 to 30 years. The RNA used for TCR libraries was isolated from peripheral blood mononuclear cells. Trimming takes 0 bases off V and 4 bases off J; junction bases not matched to a gene: 7. CDR1 and CDR2, per the germline V gene, are LGHNA and YNFKEQ. From the cysteine through the phenylalanine, the CDR3 covers 17 amino acids. Just CDR3 DNA is preserved here, 51 bases in frame from base 1. These records were also assigned to another study, of yellow fever vaccine responses in identical twins. As the second study states: The authors reported that the T cell response to vaccination in identical twins appeared partly convergent and partly personalized. The study precisely tracked vaccine-responding T cell clones in identical twins.

The chain is made from TRBV4-2 and TRBJ2-3; TRBD2 agrees with 10 junctional bases. This receptor was obtained from a woman aged 18-35 years in good health. The sample was PBMCs. In nucleotide form, the sequence is TGTGCCAGCAGCCAAGAAAAGACTAGCGGGCTCCCAGATACGCAGTATTTT. This yields the protein CASSQEKTSGLPDTQYF.